The entry below gives a single T cell receptor beta chain sequence along with its context. Its cognate antigen is unknown. Sequencing used immunoSEQ multiplex PCR; TCRdb keeps in-frame clones, though not all of them. This sample has hundreds of thousands of clones, with about 91% found just once. This specimen comes from a study of Ad26.COV2.S vaccination and SARS-CoV-2 variants. Study-level points and caveats: Spike-specific CD8+ and CD4+ T cell responses reportedly showed substantial breadth after vaccination.

Trimming left V 5 bases short and J 0 bases short, with 19 bases between. Germline V gene sequence: CDR1 ENHRY, CDR2 SYGVKD. The CDR3 is made up of 17 amino acids. Treatment in this sample: some 20 received Ad26.COV2.S at low or high dose, single or two shots; about five received placebo; per-sample allocation not given. Collection of samples fell on day 63 after the first vaccine or placebo injection. The chain combines TRBV10-3 with TRBJ1-2; TRBD1 might be the D (5 bases). Sequencing was performed on peripheral blood, taken in a trial of Ad26.COV2.S vaccine versus placebo. This receptor was identified in a person aged 18-60 years who received the Ad26.COV2.S COVID-19 vaccine or a placebo. The DNA of the CDR3 is TGTGCCATCAGTACGACAACATACGGGGCCGCTAACTATGGCTACACCTTC. Its translation: CAISTTTYGAANYGYTF.